This TCR beta chain was captured in a study of CD8 T cells in Susac syndrome. Reverse transcription of about 0.5 to 1 ug RNA used random hexamers. TCRdb fed the immunoSEQ multiplex PCR reads into MiXCR, producing one record per CDR3 protein. The sample lists 200,000 to 250,000 distinct CDR3 sequences, about 93% occurring once. In blood CD8+ and CD4+ T cells, TCR beta underwent sequencing. The multiple sclerosis control group consisted of treatment-naive patients whose relapsing-remitting disease, which was either stable or active, fulfilled revised McDonald criteria. TEMRA cells were FACS-enriched, and CD8+ and CD4+ T cells were isolated negatively. J was trimmed by 1 base and V by 6 bases; bases with no gene match: 6. The CDR3 is made up of 16 amino acids. In germline, CDR1 is DFQATT, CDR2 SNEGSKA (reference sequence).

The sequenced sample was CD8+ T cells from PBMCs. V is TRBV20-1 and J is TRBJ2-6; 10 bases are a match to TRBD1. The source is a human donor with multiple sclerosis. In nucleotides, the CDR3 is TGCAGTGCAATTGGGACAGGGGAGTCTGGGGCCAACGTCCTGACTTTC. Translation: CSAIGTGESGANVLTF.